These 5 T cell receptor beta chains were all obtained from the same sample, sequenced in a study of spatial heterogeneity in lung cancer. Stated time point: sample taken at primary tumor resection. Whole RNA, which was extracted from tumor, nontumor lung tissue or frozen PBMC, was sequenced without any cell sorting. A single record per CDR3 protein comes from TCRdb applying MiXCR to the 5' RACE reads. The data show tens of thousands of distinct CDR3 sequences, approximately 12% seen once. Source: PBMCs, taken at surgery. These receptors originate from a male donor with early-stage non-small cell lung cancer.

The chain is built from TRBV7-2 and TRBJ1-4, with unresolved D. Trimming shortened V by 2 bases and J by 10 bases, and 17 bases separated the two germline ends. The CDR3 contains 15 residues. Germline CDR1 SGHTA, CDR2 FQGNSA. In DNA form, the CDR3 reads TGTGCCAGCAGCTTATCAGGCGTTTTTACCGGAAAACTGTTTTTT. Its protein is CASSLSGVFTGKLFF.

This clonotype showed up just a few times. The V gene is TRBV2, the J gene TRBJ2-7; D unresolved. The V gene's germline CDR1 is SNHLY and CDR2 FYNNEI. V was pared by 4 bases and J by 3 bases, with 7 bases between. This CDR3 contains 12 residues. The CDR3 nucleotides are TGTGCCAGCAGTGGTCGCGGCTACGAGCAGTACTTC. This gives the protein CASSGRGYEQYF.

This clonotype was picked up a small number of times. The rearrangement joins TRBV6-6 to TRBJ1-2; D is unresolved. The CDR3 spans 11 residues. Deletions cut 6 bases from V and 6 bases from J, with 8 bases between. Germline V gene data show CDR1 as MNHNY and CDR2 as SVGAGI (reference sequence). The CDR3 here is CASSLRHGYTF. The CDR3 nucleotides read TGTGCCAGCAGCCTCAGACATGGCTACACCTTC.

This sequence joins TRBV5-1 and TRBJ2-7; D tentatively fits TRBD1 or TRBD2 (6 bases each). The CDR3 extends over 15 amino acids. CDR1 SGHRS and CDR2 YFSETQ come from the germline V gene. Deletions cut 4 bases from V and 0 bases from J, with 14 bases between. CDR3: CASSAGGTISYEQYF. The CDR3 nucleotides read TGCGCCAGCAGCGCAGGAGGGACAATCTCCTACGAGCAGTACTTC.

This clonotype was counted only a few times. The J gene is TRBJ2-3, the V gene TRBV4-1; 8 nucleotides align to TRBD2. Germline trimming cut 0 bases from V and 4 bases from J; bases unmatched to any gene: 3. Germline lookup yields CDR1 MGHRA and CDR2 YSYEKL. This CDR3 region has 15 residues. CDR3 nucleotides: TGCGCCAGCAGCCAAGAAACTAGCGGACCAGATACGCAGTATTTT. This sequence encodes CASSQETSGPDTQYF.